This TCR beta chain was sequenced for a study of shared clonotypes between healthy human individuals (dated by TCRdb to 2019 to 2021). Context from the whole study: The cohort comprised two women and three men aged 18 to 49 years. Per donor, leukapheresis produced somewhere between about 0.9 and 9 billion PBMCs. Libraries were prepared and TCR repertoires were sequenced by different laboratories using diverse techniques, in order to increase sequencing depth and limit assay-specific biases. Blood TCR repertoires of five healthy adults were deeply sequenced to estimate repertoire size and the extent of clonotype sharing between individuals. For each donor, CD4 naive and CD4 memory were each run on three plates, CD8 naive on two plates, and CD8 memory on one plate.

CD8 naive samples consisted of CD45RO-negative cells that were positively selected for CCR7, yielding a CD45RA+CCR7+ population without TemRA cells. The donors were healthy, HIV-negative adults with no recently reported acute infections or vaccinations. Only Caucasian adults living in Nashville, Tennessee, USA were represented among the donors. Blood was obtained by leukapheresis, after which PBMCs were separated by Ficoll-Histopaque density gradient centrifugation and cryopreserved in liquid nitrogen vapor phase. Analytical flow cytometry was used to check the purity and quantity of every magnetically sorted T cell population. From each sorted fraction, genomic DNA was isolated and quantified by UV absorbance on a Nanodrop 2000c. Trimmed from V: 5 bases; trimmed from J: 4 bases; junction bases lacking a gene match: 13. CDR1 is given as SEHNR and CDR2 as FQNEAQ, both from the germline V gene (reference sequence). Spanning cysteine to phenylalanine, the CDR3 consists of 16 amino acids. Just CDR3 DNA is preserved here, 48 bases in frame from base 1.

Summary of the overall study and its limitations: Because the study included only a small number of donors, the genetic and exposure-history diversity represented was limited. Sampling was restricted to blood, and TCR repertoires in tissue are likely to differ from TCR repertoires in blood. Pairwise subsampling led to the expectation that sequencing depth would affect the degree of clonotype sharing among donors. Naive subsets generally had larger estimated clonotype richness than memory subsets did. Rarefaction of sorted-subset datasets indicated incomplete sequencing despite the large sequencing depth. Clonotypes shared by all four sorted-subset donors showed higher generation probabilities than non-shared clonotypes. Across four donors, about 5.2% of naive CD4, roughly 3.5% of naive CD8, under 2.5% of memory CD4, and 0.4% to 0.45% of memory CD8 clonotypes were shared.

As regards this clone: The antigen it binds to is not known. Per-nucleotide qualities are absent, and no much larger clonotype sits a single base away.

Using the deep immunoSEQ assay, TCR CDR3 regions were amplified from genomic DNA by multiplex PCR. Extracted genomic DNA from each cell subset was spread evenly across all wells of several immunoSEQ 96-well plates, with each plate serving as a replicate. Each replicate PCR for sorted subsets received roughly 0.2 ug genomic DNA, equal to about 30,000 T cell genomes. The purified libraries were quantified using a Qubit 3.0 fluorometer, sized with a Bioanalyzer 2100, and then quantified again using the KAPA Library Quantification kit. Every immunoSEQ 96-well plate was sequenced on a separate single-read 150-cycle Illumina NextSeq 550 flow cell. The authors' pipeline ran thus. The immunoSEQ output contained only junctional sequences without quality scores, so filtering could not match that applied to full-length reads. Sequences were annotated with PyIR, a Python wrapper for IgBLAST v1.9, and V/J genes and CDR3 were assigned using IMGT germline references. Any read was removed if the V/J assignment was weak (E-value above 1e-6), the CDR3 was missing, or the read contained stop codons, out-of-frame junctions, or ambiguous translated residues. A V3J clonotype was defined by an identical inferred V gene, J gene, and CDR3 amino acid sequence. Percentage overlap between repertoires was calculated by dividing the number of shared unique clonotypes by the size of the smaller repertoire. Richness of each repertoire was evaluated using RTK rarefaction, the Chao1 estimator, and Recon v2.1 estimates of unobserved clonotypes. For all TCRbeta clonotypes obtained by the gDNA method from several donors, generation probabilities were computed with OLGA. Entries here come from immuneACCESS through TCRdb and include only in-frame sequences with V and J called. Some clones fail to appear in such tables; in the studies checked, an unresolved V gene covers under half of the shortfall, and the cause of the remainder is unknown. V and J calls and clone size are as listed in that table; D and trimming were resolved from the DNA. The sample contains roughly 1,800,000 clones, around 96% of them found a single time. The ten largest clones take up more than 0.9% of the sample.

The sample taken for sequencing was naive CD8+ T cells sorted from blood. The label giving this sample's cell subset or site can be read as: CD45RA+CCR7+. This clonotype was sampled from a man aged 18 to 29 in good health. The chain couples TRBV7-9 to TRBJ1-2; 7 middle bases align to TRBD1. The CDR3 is CASSITGTETLYGYTF. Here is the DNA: TGTGCCAGCAGCATCACCGGGACAGAGACACTCTATGGCTACACCTTC.